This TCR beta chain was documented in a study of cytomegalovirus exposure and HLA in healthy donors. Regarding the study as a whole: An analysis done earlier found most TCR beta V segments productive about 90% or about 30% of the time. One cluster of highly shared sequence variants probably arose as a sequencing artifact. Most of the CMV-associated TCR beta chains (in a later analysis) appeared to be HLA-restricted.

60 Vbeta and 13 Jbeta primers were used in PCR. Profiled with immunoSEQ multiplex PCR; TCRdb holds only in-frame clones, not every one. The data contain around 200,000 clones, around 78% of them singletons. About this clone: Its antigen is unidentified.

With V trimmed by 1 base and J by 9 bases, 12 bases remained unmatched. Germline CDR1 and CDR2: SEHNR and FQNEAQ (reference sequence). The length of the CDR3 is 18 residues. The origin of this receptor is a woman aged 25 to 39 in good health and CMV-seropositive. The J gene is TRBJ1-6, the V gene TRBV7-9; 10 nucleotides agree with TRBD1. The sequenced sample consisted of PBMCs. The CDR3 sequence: CASSLVVGTGEYGSPLHF. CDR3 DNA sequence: TGTGCCAGCAGCTTAGTTGTCGGGACAGGGGAGTACGGTTCACCCCTCCACTTT. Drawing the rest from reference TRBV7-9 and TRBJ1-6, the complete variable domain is DTGVSQNPRHKITKRGQNVTFRCDPISEHNRLYWYRQTLGQGPEFLTYFQNEAQLEKSRLLSDRFSAERPKGSFSTLEIQRTEQGDSAMYLCASSLVVGTGEYGSPLHFGNGTRLTVT.